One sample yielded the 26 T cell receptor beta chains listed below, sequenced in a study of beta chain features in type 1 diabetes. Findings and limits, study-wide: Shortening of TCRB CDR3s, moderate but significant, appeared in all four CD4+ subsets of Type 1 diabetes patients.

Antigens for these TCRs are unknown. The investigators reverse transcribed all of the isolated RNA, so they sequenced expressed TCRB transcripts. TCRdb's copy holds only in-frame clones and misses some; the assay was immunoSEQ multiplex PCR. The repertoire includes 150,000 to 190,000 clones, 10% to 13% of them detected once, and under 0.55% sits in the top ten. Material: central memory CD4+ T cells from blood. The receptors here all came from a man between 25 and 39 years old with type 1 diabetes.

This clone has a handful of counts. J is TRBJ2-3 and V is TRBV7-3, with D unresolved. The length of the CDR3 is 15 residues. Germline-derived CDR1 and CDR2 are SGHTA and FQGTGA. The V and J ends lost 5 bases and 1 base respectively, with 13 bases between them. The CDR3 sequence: CASSPEVQRTDTQYF. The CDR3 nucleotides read TGTGCCAGCAGCCCTGAGGTGCAGCGCACAGATACGCAGTATTTT.

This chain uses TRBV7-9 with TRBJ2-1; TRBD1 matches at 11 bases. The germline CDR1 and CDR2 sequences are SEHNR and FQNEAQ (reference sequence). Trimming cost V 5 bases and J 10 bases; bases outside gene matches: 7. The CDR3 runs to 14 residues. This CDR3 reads CASSLGQGEEEQFF. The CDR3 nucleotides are TGTGCCAGCAGCCTGGGACAGGGGGAGGAGGAGCAGTTCTTC.

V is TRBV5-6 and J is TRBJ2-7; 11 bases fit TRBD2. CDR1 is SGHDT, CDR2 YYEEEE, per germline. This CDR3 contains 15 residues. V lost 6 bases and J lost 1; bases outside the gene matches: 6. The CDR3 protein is CASTTGLAGSYEQYF. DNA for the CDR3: TGTGCCAGCACCACCGGACTAGCGGGTTCCTACGAGCAGTACTTC.

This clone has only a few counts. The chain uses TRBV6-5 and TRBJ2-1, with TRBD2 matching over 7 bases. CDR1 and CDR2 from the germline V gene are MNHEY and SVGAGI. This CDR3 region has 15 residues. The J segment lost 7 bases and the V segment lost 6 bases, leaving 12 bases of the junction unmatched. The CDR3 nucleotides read TGTGCCAGCAGACCAGCGGGACTGGAGACGAATGAGCAGTTCTTC. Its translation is CASRPAGLETNEQFF.

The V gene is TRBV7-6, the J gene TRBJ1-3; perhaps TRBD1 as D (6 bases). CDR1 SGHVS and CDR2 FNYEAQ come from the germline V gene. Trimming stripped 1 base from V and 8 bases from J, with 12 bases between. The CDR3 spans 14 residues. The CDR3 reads CASSLGRGRHTIYF. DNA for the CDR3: TGTGCCAGCAGCTTAGGCAGGGGACGACACACCATATATTTT.

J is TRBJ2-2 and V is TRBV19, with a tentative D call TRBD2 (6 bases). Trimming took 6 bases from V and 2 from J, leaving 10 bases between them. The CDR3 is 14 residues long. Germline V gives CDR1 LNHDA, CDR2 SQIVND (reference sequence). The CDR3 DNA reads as TGTGCCAGTAGCGGGAGTTCTAACACCGGGGAGCTGTTTTTT. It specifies CASSGSSNTGELFF.

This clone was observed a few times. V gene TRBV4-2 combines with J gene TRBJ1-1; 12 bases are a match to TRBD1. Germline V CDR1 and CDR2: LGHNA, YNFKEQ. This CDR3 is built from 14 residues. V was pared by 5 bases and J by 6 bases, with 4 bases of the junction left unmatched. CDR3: CASSRGQGAAEAFF. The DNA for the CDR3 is TGTGCCAGCAGCAGGGGACAGGGGGCGGCTGAAGCTTTCTTT.

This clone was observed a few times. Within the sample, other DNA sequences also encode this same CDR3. The DNA for the CDR3 is TGTGCCAGCAGCCTATCGCTAGCGGGAACCTACAATGAGCAGTTCTTC. Its translation: CASSLSLAGTYNEQFF. This sequence joins TRBV7-9 and TRBJ2-1, with TRBD2 matching 9 bases. This CDR3 has 16 amino acids. After removal of 5 bases from V and 2 bases from J, the junction contained 7 bases not matched to a gene. Germline assignment: CDR1 SEHNR and CDR2 FQNEAQ (reference sequence).

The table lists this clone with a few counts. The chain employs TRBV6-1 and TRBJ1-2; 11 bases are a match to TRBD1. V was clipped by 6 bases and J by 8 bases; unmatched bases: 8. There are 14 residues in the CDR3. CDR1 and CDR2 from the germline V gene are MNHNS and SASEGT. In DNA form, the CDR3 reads TGTGCCAGCAGATGGACAGGGGGCGCAGGAGGCTACACCTTC. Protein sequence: CASRWTGGAGGYTF.

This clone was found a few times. The CDR3 bases are TGTGCCATCAGTGAAGAAGGGGCCGGGGAGCTGTTTTTT. Its protein is CAISEEGAGELFF. The chain recombines TRBV10-3 with TRBJ2-2; a possible D gene is TRBD1 (5 bases). CDR1 is ENHRY, CDR2 SYGVKD, per germline. The CDR3 length is 13 residues. V shed 3 bases and J shed 6 bases, with 8 bases lying between them.

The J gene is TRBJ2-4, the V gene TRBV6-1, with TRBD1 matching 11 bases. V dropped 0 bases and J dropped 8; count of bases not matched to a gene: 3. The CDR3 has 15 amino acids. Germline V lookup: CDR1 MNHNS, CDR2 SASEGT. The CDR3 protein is CASSEAGDRGDIQYF. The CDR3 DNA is TGTGCCAGCAGTGAAGCTGGGGACAGGGGGGACATTCAGTACTTC.

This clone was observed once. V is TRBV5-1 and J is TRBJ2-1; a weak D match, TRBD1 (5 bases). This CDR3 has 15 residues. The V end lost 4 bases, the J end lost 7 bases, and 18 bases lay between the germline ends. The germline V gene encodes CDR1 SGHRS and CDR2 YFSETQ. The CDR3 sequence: CASSPQGGVYNEQFF. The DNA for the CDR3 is TGCGCCAGCAGCCCGCAGGGTGGGGTATATAATGAGCAGTTCTTC.

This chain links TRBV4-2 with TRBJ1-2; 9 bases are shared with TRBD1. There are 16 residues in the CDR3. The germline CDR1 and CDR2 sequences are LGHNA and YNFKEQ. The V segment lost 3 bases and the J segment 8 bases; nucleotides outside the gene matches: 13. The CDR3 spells CASSQGGTGSEDGYTF. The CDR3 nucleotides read TGTGCCAGCAGCCAGGGAGGGACAGGGAGTGAAGACGGCTACACCTTC.

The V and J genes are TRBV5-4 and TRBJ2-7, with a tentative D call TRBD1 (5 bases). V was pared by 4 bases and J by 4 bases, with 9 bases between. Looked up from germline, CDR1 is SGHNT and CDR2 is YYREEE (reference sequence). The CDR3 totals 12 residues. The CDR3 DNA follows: TGTGCCAGCAGCCCCCAGGGTTACGAGCAGTACTTC. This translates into CASSPQGYEQYF.

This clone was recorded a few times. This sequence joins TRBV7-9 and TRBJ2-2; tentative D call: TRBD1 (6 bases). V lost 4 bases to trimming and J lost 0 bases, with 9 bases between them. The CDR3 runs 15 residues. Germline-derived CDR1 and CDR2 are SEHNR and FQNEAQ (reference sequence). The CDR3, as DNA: TGTGCCAGCAGCTCCAGGGGTGCGAACACCGGGGAGCTGTTTTTT. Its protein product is CASSSRGANTGELFF.

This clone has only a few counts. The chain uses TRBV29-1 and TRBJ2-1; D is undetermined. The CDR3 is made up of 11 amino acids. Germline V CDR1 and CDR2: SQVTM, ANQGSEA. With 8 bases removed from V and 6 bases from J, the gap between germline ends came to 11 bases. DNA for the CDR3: TGCAGCACCGCCAACAGCAATGAGCAGTTCTTC. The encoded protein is CSTANSNEQFF.

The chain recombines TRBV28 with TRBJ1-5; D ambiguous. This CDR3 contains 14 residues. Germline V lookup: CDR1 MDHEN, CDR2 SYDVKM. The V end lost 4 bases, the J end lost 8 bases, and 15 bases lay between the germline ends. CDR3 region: CASSSPGLREPQHF. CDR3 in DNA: TGTGCCAGCAGTTCACCCGGGTTGAGGGAGCCCCAGCATTTT.

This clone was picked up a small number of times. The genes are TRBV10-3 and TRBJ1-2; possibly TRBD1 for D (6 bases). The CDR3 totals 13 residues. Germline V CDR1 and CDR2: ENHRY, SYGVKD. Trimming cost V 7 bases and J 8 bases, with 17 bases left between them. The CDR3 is CAITPLQGGGYTF. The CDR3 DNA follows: TGTGCCATCACCCCCTTACAGGGAGGGGGCTACACCTTC.

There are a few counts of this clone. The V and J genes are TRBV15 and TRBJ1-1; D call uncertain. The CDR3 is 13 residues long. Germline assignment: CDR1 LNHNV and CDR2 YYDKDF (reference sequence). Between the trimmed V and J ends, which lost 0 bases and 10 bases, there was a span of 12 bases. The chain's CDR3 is CATSRDLESGAFF. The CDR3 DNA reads TGTGCCACCAGCAGAGATCTCGAGTCGGGAGCTTTCTTT.

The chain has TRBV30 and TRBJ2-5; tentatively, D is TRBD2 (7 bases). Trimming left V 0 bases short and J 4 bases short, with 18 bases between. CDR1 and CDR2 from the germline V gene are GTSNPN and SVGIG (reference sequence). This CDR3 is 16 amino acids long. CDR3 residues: CAWSVYRGARGETQYF. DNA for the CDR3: TGTGCCTGGAGTGTATACCGGGGGGCGCGGGGAGAGACCCAGTACTTC.

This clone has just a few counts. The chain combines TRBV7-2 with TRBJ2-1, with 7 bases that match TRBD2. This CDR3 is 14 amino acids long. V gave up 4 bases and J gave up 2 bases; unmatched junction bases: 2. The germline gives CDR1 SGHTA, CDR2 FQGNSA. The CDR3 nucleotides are TGTGCCAGCAGCTCTAGCGGAACCTACAATGAGCAGTTCTTC. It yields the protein CASSSSGTYNEQFF.

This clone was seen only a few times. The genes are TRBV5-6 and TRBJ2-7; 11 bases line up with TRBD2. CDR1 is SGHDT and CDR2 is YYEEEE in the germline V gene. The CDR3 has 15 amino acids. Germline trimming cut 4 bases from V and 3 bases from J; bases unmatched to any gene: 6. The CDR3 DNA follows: TGTGCCAGCAGCCCCTGGACTAGCGGGCTCTACGAGCAGTACTTC. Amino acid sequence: CASSPWTSGLYEQYF.

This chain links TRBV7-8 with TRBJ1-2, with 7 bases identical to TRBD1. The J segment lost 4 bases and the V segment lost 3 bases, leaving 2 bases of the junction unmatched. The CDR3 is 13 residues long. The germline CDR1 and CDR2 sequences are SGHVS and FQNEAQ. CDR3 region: CASSFTGAYGYTF. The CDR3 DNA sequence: TGTGCCAGCAGCTTCACAGGGGCCTATGGCTACACCTTC.

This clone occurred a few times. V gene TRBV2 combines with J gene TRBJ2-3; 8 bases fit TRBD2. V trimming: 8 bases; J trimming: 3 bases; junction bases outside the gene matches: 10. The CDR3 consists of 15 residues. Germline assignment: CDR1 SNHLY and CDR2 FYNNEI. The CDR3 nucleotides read TGTGCCAGCGGAGGGGCTAGCGGGTTTACAGATACGCAGTATTTT. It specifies CASGGASGFTDTQYF.

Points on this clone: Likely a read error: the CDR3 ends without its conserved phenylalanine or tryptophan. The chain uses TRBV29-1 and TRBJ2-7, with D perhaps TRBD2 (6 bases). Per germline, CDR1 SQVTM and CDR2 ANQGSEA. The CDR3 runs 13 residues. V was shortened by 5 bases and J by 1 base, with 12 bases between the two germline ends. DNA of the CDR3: TGCAGCGTTTCCGGGAGAGAATCCTACGAGCAGTACCTC. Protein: CSVSGRESYEQYL.

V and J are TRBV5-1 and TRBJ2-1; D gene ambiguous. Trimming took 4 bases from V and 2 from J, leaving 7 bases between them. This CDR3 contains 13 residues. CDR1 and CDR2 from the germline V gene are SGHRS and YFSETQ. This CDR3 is CASSLLPYNEQFF. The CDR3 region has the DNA TGCGCCAGCAGCCTTCTTCCCTACAATGAGCAGTTCTTC.